This is a list of T cell receptor beta chains from one sample in a study of shared clonotypes between healthy human individuals. Data came from immunoSEQ multiplex PCR; TCRdb stores just in-frame clones and leaves some out. This sample yields about 380,000 clones, of which 90% to 98% are seen a single time; around 0.32% belongs to the top ten. The source material was memory CD8+ T cells sorted from blood. All receptors derive from a man aged 25-45 years in good health. Each CDR3 is given with its conserved first and last residue. Each record gives: D gene, V gene, CDR3 length, clone size, J gene, CDR3 protein, CDR3 DNA. A D gene is named only where the DNA matches it firmly. Some rows mark clone size as missing; the rest say once, few, many or name a class of expanded clone.

NA,TRBV5-1,14,NA,TRBJ1-2,CASSGLGQTYGYTF,TGCGCCAGCAGCGGATTGGGGCAGACGTATGGCTACACCTTC
NA,TRBV5-4,13,NA,TRBJ2-7,CASSLERGNEQYF,TGTGCCAGCAGCTTGGAAAGGGGCAACGAGCAGTACTTC
TRBD1,TRBV6-6,15,NA,TRBJ2-3,CASSWTGAAADTQYF,TGTGCCAGCAGTTGGACAGGGGCGGCTGCAGATACGCAGTATTTT
NA,TRBV28,16,NA,TRBJ2-7,CASRIGGRTASYEQYF,TGTGCCAGCAGGATAGGTGGGAGGACAGCCTCATACGAGCAGTACTTC
TRBD2,TRBV7-2,15,once,TRBJ2-7,CASRDRAGGPYEQYF,TGTGCCAGCAGAGACCGAGCGGGAGGGCCCTACGAGCAGTACTTC
NA,TRBV5-1,11,many,TRBJ2-5,CASSFQETQYF,TGCGCCAGCAGCTTCCAAGAGACCCAGTACTTC
NA,TRBV28,14,NA,TRBJ1-3,CASSSPTELIGIYF,TGTGCCAGCAGTTCCCCGACAGAGCTGATAGGCATATATTTT
NA,TRBV20-1,11,NA,TRBJ2-3,CSAQAVDTQYF,TGCAGTGCTCAAGCGGTAGATACGCAGTATTTT
NA,TRBV6-6,15,NA,TRBJ1-1,CASSYPKGQNTEAFF,TGTGCCAGCAGTTACCCCAAAGGACAGAACACTGAAGCTTTCTTT
NA,TRBV29-1,13,NA,TRBJ2-3,CSVEQGSTDTQYF,TGCAGCGTTGAGCAGGGAAGCACAGATACGCAGTATTTT
TRBD2,TRBV4-1,18,NA,TRBJ2-4,CASSPFPTSGRDKNIQYF,TGCGCCAGCAGCCCCTTCCCGACTAGCGGGAGGGACAAAAACATTCAGTACTTC
TRBD1,TRBV9,16,NA,TRBJ2-2,CASSTGQGANTGELFF,TGTGCCAGCAGCACGGGACAGGGGGCGAACACCGGGGAGCTGTTTTTT
TRBD1,TRBV5-1,15,NA,TRBJ2-3,CASSSGQGAIDTQYF,TGCGCCAGCAGCTCGGGACAGGGGGCAATCGATACGCAGTATTTT
NA,TRBV10-2,12,NA,TRBJ2-7,CASSEGNYEQYF,TGCGCCAGCAGTGAGGGAAACTACGAGCAGTACTTC
NA,TRBV11-2,15,NA,TRBJ2-3,CASSLSYRGTDTQYF,TGTGCCAGCAGCCTATCGTATAGGGGGACAGATACGCAGTATTTT
TRBD1,TRBV28,18,NA,TRBJ2-6,CASSFFGTGASGANVLTF,TGTGCCAGCAGTTTCTTCGGGACAGGGGCCTCTGGGGCCAACGTCCTGACTTTC
NA,TRBV6-1,13,NA,TRBJ1-6,CASKQMVDSPLHF,TGTGCCAGCAAACAGATGGTGGATTCACCCCTCCACTTT
NA,TRBV9,12,NA,TRBJ2-7,CASSAGLGEQYF,TGTGCCAGCAGCGCCGGTCTTGGCGAGCAGTACTTC
TRBD2,TRBV4-2,18,NA,TRBJ2-3,CASSQAPGLAYSTDTQYF,TGTGCCAGCAGCCAGGCCCCGGGACTAGCTTATAGCACAGATACGCAGTATTTT
TRBD1,TRBV9,15,once,TRBJ2-5,CASSPGTGGTETQYF,TGTGCCAGCAGCCCCGGGACAGGGGGGACAGAGACCCAGTACTTC
NA,TRBV6-5,14,NA,TRBJ2-5,CASSYSGGTETQYF,TGTGCCAGCAGTTACTCAGGGGGAACAGAGACCCAGTACTTC
NA,TRBV6-6,14,NA,TRBJ2-7,CASSYVGGFYEQYF,TGTGCCAGCAGTTATGTGGGCGGATTTTACGAGCAGTACTTC
TRBD1,TRBV19,12,NA,TRBJ2-5,CASSRDRETQYF,TGTGCCAGTAGTAGGGACAGGGAGACCCAGTACTTC
NA,TRBV4-1,17,NA,TRBJ2-7,CASSQGFAVAETIEQYF,TGCGCCAGCAGCCAAGGGTTCGCGGTAGCGGAGACTATAGAGCAGTACTTC
TRBD1,TRBV6-5,16,NA,TRBJ2-1,CASSYATGGSYNEQFF,TGTGCCAGCAGTTACGCCACAGGGGGCTCCTACAATGAGCAGTTCTTC
NA,TRBV18,15,once,TRBJ2-1,CASSPLTGSYNEQFF,TGTGCCAGCTCACCACTTACGGGTTCCTACAATGAGCAGTTCTTC
NA,TRBV21-1,19,NA,TRBJ2-7,CASSKGGTSGRGDYYEQYF,TGTGCCAGCAGCAAAGGCGGGACTAGCGGGAGAGGCGACTACTACGAGCAGTACTTC
TRBD2,TRBV19,14,NA,TRBJ2-1,CASVAGGKGNEQFF,TGTGCCAGTGTAGCGGGAGGTAAGGGCAATGAGCAGTTCTTC
NA,TRBV11-2,14,NA,TRBJ2-7,CASSLVQRLYEQYF,TGTGCCAGCAGCTTAGTACAGCGCCTATACGAGCAGTACTTC
TRBD2,TRBV5-1,15,NA,TRBJ2-3,CASSLGSGTTDTQYF,TGCGCCAGCAGCTTGGGTAGCGGGACTACAGATACGCAGTATTTT
NA,TRBV5-1,15,NA,TRBJ1-1,CASSLGGGLNTEAFF,TGCGCCAGCAGCTTGGGTGGGGGCCTGAACACTGAAGCTTTCTTT
TRBD2,TRBV9,17,NA,TRBJ2-3,CASSPRRLAGSTDTQYF,TGTGCCAGCAGCCCAAGGAGGCTAGCGGGTAGCACAGATACGCAGTATTTT
NA,TRBV2,14,NA,TRBJ2-1,CASMRSQGYNEQFF,TGTGCCAGCATGAGGAGCCAGGGCTACAATGAGCAGTTCTTC
NA,TRBV5-1,13,NA,TRBJ2-1,CASSSGTYNEQFF,TGCGCCAGCAGCTCCGGGACTTACAATGAGCAGTTCTTC
TRBD2,TRBV7-9,15,NA,TRBJ2-3,CASSLKGLSADTQYF,TGTGCCAGCAGCTTAAAGGGACTATCCGCAGATACGCAGTATTTT
NA,TRBV10-3,15,NA,TRBJ2-1,CAISKAEITYNEQFF,TGTGCCATCAGTAAAGCGGAAATAACCTACAATGAGCAGTTCTTC
NA,TRBV21-1,15,NA,TRBJ2-7,CASSKVLGGTYEQYF,TGTGCCAGCAGCAAAGTTCTGGGGGGCACCTACGAGCAGTACTTC
NA,TRBV11-2,12,NA,TRBJ1-3,CASSQQGNTIYF,TGTGCCAGCAGCCAACAGGGAAACACCATATATTTT
NA,TRBV29-1,13,NA,TRBJ1-3,CSVGADSGNTIYF,TGCAGCGTTGGGGCAGACTCTGGAAACACCATATATTTT
NA,TRBV30,13,once,TRBJ1-2,CAWSPTEGYGYTF,TGTGCCTGGAGCCCCACGGAAGGCTATGGCTACACCTTC
TRBD2,TRBV2,15,NA,TRBJ2-1,CASSLGLAGDNEQFF,TGTGCCAGCAGCCTGGGACTAGCGGGCGACAATGAGCAGTTCTTC
NA,TRBV10-1,14,NA,TRBJ1-2,CASSSLGGSYGYTF,TGCGCCAGCAGCAGCTTGGGGGGTTCCTATGGCTACACCTTC
TRBD1,TRBV5-6,18,once,TRBJ2-7,CASSRYRDRVRNRYEQYF,TGTGCCAGCAGCAGGTACCGGGACAGGGTAAGGAACCGCTACGAGCAGTACTTC
TRBD2,TRBV5-1,15,NA,TRBJ2-2,CASSFLAGGPGELFF,TGCGCCAGCAGCTTTCTAGCGGGAGGGCCCGGGGAGCTGTTTTTT